The source of this T cell receptor beta chain is a study of blood T cell repertoires in COVID-19. Overall study context: All recovered Cohort 3 donors got two negative PCRs, got clearance, or saw symptom resolution. Researchers got acute and convalescent COVID-19 samples from the United States, Italy and Spain. In each case, the material was cDNA or gDNA derived from T cells, B-cell-depleted T cells, or PBMCs.

Cohort assignment relied on participant-reported clinical history. The V end lost 2 bases, the J end lost 5 bases, and 9 bases lay between the germline ends. The CDR3 spans 13 residues. Germline values: CDR1 LNHDA, CDR2 SQIVND (reference sequence). Profiling relied on immunoSEQ multiplex PCR, and the TCRdb table lists in-frame clones only, not all of them. The sample includes approximately 150,000 clones, over 75% of them seen just once. Sequenced material: PBMCs or T cells enriched from blood (not recorded which). The chain links TRBV19 to TRBJ1-1; D unclear. The clonotype comes from a man aged 50 to 60 in a cohort exposed to, infected with or recovered from COVID-19 (not recorded which). The CDR3 sequence: CASSISRVTEAFF. The CDR3 DNA is TGTGCCAGTAGTATAAGCCGGGTGACTGAAGCTTTCTTT.